This T cell receptor (beta chain) originates from a study of blood T cell repertoires in COVID-19. Whole-study context: Sites across the United States, Italy and Spain contributed samples from acute and convalescent COVID-19. Sources were T cells, B-cell-depleted T cells, or PBMCs; the material itself was cDNA or gDNA.

Original handling: Reference gene primer amplification in the assay estimated nucleated cell counts. Assay used: immunoSEQ multiplex PCR; TCRdb lists only in-frame clones, some missing. From that table come the V and J calls and clone size; the DNA was used to work out D and trimming. This table holds about 140,000 clones, around nine tenths found once. Germline V gene data show CDR1 as SGHRS and CDR2 as YFSETQ. Trimming pared 0 bases from V and 11 bases from J, leaving 17 bases between. The CDR3 has 14 amino acids. The clonotype comes from a man aged 45-60 years with active or convalescent COVID-19. The chain employs TRBV5-1 and TRBJ1-1; TRBD1 is a possible D gene (6 bases). The material sequenced was peripheral blood. The CDR3 nucleotides read TGCGCCAGCAGCTTGGCCACGTTGGGGGCCCGCGCTTTCTTT. Its translation is CASSLATLGARAFF. Full variable domain (outside the CDR3, taken from reference TRBV5-1 and TRBJ1-1): KAGVTQTPRYLIKTRGQQVTLSCSPISGHRSVSWYQQTPGQGLQFLFEYFSETQRNKGNFPGRFSGRQFSNSRSEMNVSTLELGDSALYLCASSLATLGARAFFGQGTRLTVV.